This TCR beta chain is from a study of T cells in Graves' hyperthyroidism and ophthalmopathy. As regards this clonotype: Its antigen is as yet unknown.

RNA transcripts gave rise to amplified TCR beta CDR3 regions. Initially, a first-round RT-PCR of the TCR CDR3 employed the HTBI primer set. In TCRdb, the multiplex PCR reads were re-called with MiXCR into one record per CDR3 protein. The sample consists of roughly 500,000 distinct CDR3 sequences, under 60% of them appearing once. Study-wide points: A model of 13 V-J pairs discriminated ophthalmopathy from stable hyperthyroidism. The blood repertoire included most of the expanded thyroid clonotypes above 0.001.

The CDR3 totals 14 residues. V was clipped by 7 bases and J by 6 bases, with 19 bases between them. The V gene is TRBV12-3 or TRBV12-4, the J gene TRBJ2-7; no clear D gene. This receptor was taken from an adult woman with Graves' disease, either hyperthyroidism or ophthalmopathy (not recorded which). Sequenced input: peripheral blood or thyroid tissue (not recorded which). DNA for the CDR3: TGTGCCAGCACCCTAACCCCCAGGACCCGCGAGCAGTACTTC. Amino acids: CASTLTPRTREQYF.